The sequence of this TCR beta chain was determined in a study of CD8 T cells in Susac syndrome. Reverse transcription of roughly 0.5 to 1 ug RNA used random hexamers. TCRdb analysed the immunoSEQ multiplex PCR reads with MiXCR anew, one entry per CDR3 protein. The table lists approximately 180,000 distinct CDR3 sequences, around 95% of them singletons. CDR1 is KGHSH and CDR2 is LQKENI in the germline V gene. CDR3 length equals 15 residues. With 1 base removed from V and 4 bases from J, the gap between germline ends came to 11 bases. Sequenced input: CD4+ T cells from PBMCs. The receptor's source is a human donor with multiple sclerosis. The V and J genes are TRBV18 and TRBJ2-1; D perhaps matches TRBD1 (5 bases). CDR3 bases: TGTGCCAGCTCACCACTAGTTAGGGGATACAATGAGCAGTTCTTC. Protein sequence: CASSPLVRGYNEQFF.